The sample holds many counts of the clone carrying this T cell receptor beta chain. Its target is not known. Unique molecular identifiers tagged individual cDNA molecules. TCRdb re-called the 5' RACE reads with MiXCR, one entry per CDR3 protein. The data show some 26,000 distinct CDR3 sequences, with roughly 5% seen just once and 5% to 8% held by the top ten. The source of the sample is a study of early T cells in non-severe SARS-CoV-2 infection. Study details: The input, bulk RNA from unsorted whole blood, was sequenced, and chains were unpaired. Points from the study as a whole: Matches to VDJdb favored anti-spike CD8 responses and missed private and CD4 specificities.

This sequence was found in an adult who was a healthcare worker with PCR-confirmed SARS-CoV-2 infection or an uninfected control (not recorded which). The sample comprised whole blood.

CDR3 DNA sequence: TGTGCTAGTTCCACAGGGCTGAACACTGAAGCTTTCTTT. Translation gives CASSTGLNTEAFF. The chain joins TRBV12-5 to TRBJ1-1, with a tentative D call TRBD1 (6 bases). In germline, CDR1 is LGHNT, CDR2 FRNRAP. The germline V and J ends were trimmed by 8 bases and 0 bases, with 10 bases remaining between them. The CDR3 length is 13 residues.